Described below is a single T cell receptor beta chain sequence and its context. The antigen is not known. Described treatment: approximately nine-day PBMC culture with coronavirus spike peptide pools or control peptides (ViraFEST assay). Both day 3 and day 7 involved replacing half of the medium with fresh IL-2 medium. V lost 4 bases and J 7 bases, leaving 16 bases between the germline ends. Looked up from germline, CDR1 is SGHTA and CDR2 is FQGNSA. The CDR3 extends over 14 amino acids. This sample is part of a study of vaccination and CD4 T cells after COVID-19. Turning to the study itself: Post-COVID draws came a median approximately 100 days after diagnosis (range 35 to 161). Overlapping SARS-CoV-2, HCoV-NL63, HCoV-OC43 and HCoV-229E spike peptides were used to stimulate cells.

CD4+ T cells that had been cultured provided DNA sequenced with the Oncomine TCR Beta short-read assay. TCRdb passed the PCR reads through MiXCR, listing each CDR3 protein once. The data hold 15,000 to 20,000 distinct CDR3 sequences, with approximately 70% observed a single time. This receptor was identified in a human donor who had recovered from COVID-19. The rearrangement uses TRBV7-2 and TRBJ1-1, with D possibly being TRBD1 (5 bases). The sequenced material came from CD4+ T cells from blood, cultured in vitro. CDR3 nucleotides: TGTGCCAGCAGCTCTCAGGGTGGGGCCTATGAAGCTTTCTTT. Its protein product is CASSSQGGAYEAFF.